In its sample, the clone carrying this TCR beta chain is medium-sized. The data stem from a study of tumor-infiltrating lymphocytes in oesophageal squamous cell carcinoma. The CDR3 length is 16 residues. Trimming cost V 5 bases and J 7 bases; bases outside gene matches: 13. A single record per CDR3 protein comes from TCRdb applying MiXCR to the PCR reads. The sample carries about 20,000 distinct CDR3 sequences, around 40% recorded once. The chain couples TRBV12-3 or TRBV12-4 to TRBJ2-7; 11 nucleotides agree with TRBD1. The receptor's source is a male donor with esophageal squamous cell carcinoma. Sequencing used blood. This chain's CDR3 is CASSPGGTGGYNEQYF. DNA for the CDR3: TGTGCCAGCAGTCCTGGCGGGACAGGGGGATACAATGAGCAGTACTTC.